Below are 3 T cell receptor beta chains sequenced from a single sample in a study of cytomegalovirus exposure and HLA in healthy donors listed by TCRdb under 2017. Libraries were made using the immunoSEQ multiplex PCR assay. A mixture of 60 forward primers for TCR Vbeta segments and 13 reverse primers for TCR Jbeta segments was used in the multiplex PCR. The source is immuneACCESS, and TCRdb retained only in-frame sequences with V and J called. Part of the clones is not carried over; for the studies checked, unresolved V genes explain less than half of this, and the remainder is unexplained. The table for this sample lists about 93,000 clones; around 81% of them were counted only once. The ten largest clones capture about 0.5% of the sample. The sequencing input was PBMCs. The source of these receptors is a man in his thirties or forties in good health and CMV-seronegative.

The J gene is TRBJ2-1, the V gene TRBV4-1; D might be TRBD1 (6 bases). V was cut by 0 bases and J by 7 bases, with 16 bases left in between. Germline-derived CDR1 and CDR2 are MGHRA and YSYEKL. CDR3 size: 16 residues. The CDR3 reads CASSQDRSRGWNEQFF. The CDR3 bases are TGCGCCAGCAGCCAAGATAGGAGCAGGGGATGGAATGAGCAGTTCTTC.

V usage is TRBV7-9 and J usage is TRBJ2-5, with D perhaps TRBD2 (7 bases). Germline CDR1 SEHNR, CDR2 FQNEAQ (reference sequence). The CDR3 is 16 amino acids. The V end lost 5 bases, the J end lost 5 bases, and 21 bases lay between the germline ends. The CDR3 protein is CASSTSTGGHRETQYF. The CDR3 region has the DNA TGTGCCAGCAGCACATCCACGGGGGGACATAGGGAGACCCAGTACTTC.

This chain uses TRBV9 with TRBJ1-1; no definite D call. Germline V gene data show CDR1 as SGDLS and CDR2 as YYNGEE. CDR3 size: 14 residues. V lost 0 bases, J lost 5 bases, and 11 bases lay in between. The CDR3 region is CASSVEEGWTEAFF. In DNA form, the CDR3 reads TGTGCCAGCAGCGTAGAAGAGGGATGGACTGAAGCTTTCTTT.